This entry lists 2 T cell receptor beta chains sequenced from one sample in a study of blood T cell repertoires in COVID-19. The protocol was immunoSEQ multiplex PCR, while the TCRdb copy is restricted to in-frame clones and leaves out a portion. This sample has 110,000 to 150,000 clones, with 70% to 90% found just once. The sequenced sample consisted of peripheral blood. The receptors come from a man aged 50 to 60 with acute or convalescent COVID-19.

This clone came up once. The CDR3 protein is CASSLDRGPHGYTF. CDR3 nucleotide sequence: TGTGCCAGCAGCTTAGATAGGGGGCCTCATGGCTACACCTTC. V and J are TRBV11-2 and TRBJ1-2; 7 nucleotides align to TRBD1. V dropped 0 bases and J dropped 6; count of bases not matched to a gene: 4. Germline CDR1 reads SGHAT; CDR2 reads FQNNGV. The CDR3 is 14 residues long.

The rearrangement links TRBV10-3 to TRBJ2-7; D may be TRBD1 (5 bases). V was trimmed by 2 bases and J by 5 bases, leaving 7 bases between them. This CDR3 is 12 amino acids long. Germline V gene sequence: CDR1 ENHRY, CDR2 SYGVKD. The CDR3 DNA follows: TGTGCCATCAGTGAGAAGGACAACGAGCAGTACTTC. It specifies CAISEKDNEQYF.